A selection of T cell receptor beta chains follows, all from one sample in a study of early T cells in non-severe SARS-CoV-2 infection. Using its own MiXCR run on the 5' RACE reads, TCRdb lists one record per CDR3 protein. The data show about 64,000 distinct CDR3 sequences, roughly 21% seen once. Sequenced here: whole blood, sampled at baseline. The receptor source for this set is an adult who was a healthcare worker with PCR-confirmed SARS-CoV-2 infection or an uninfected control (not recorded which). Both conserved end residues are part of each CDR3. D genes are given only for firm matches. Size values are once, few and many counts, or a class for expanded clones, and some rows have none.

>TRBD2|TRBJ2-7|NA|TRBV5-4
CASSLGREGEQYF
TGTGCCAGCAGCTTGGGCAGGGAGGGCGAGCAGTACTTC
>TRBD2|TRBJ2-1|NA|TRBV7-2
CASSIGGTYNEQFF
TGTGCCAGCAGCATCGGGGGGACCTACAATGAGCAGTTCTTC
>TRBD1|TRBJ2-7|NA|TRBV30
CAQGQGSYEQYF
TGTGCCCAAGGACAGGGATCCTACGAGCAGTACTTC
>NA|TRBJ1-1|NA|TRBV12-5
CASGDQGGTEAFF
TGTGCTAGTGGCGACCAGGGAGGGACTGAAGCTTTCTTT
>NA|TRBJ2-4|few|TRBV4-1
CASSQGGDLRNIQYF
TGCGCCAGCAGCCAGGGGGGAGATCTTAGAAACATTCAGTACTTC
>NA|TRBJ2-1|many|TRBV2
CASTPGLSYNEQFF
TGTGCCAGCACCCCAGGTCTGTCCTACAATGAGCAGTTCTTC
>NA|TRBJ1-1|NA|TRBV7-9
CASSLRAGPDSTEAFF
TGTGCCAGCAGCTTACGGGCCGGCCCGGACTCCACTGAAGCTTTCTTT
>NA|TRBJ1-4|NA|TRBV20-1
CSARPRGEEKLFF
TGCAGTGCTAGGCCCCGGGGAGAAGAAAAACTGTTTTTT
>NA|TRBJ2-2|few|TRBV7-2
CASSLERINTGELFF
TGTGCCAGCAGCCTTGAGAGGATCAACACCGGGGAGCTGTTTTTT
>NA|TRBJ1-1|NA|TRBV10-2
CASSEVNTEAFF
TGCGCCAGTTCGGAGGTGAACACTGAAGCTTTCTTT
>NA|TRBJ2-5|few|TRBV2
CASNLGGTGENF
TGTGCCAGCAACCTAGGGGGGACCGGCGAGAACTTC
>NA|TRBJ2-6|few|TRBV4-1
CASSQEVTRASGANVLTF
TGCGCCAGCAGCCAAGAGGTCACCAGGGCCTCTGGGGCCAACGTCCTGACTTTC